This entry concerns a single TCR beta chain. Its antigen is as yet unknown. Germline V gives CDR1 SQVTM, CDR2 ANQGSEA. CDR3 size: 13 residues. These data belong to a study of T cells expressing NK-cell markers. With the 5' RACE reads reprocessed, TCRdb shows one record per CDR3 protein and no DNA. The sample's table shows a few hundred thousand distinct CDR3 sequences. Study-wide results and limits: The leading position in the CD3+CD56-NKG2C+ fraction of several donors also went to these clonotypes.

The chain combines TRBV29-1 with TRBJ2-7; TCRdb calls TRBD1, which cannot be checked without DNA. The sequence came from a man aged 18 to 69 in good health. Sequenced input: blood T cells: a sorted CD56 or NKG2C T cell subset, CD4+ or CD8+ T cells, or bulk PBMC T cells (not recorded which). The CDR3 sequence is CSVENPGSYEQYF.